This passage covers 14 T cell receptor beta chains from one sample sequenced in a study of naive and memory T cell subsets. Amplification of ligated cDNA took four PCR rounds with SP2 and nested alpha and beta constant primers. TCRdb redid the calling of the 5' RACE reads with MiXCR, one entry per CDR3 protein. This table holds tens of thousands of distinct CDR3 sequences, 6.5% to 9% found once. An oligonucleotide containing a UMI was ligated to the 3' end of TCR cDNA. The receptors originated from a female donor in good health.

The chain recombines TRBV20-1 with TRBJ2-5; D gene unclear. The germline gives CDR1 DFQATT, CDR2 SNEGSKA (reference sequence). This CDR3 region has 13 residues. Trimming stripped 5 bases from V and 0 bases from J, with 10 bases between. The CDR3 nucleotides are TGCAGTGCTCGTCCAACAAACCAAGAGACCCAGTACTTC. The encoded protein is CSARPTNQETQYF.

In this sample, this clonotype turned up a few times. The V call is TRBV5-1, the J call TRBJ2-7, with TRBD1 identical over 9 bases. There are 15 residues in the CDR3. Germline V gene sequence: CDR1 SGHRS, CDR2 YFSETQ. With V trimmed by 0 bases and J by 6 bases, 7 bases remained unmatched. CDR3 in DNA: TGCGCCAGCAGCTTGGCGGGACAGGGCCAGGGCGAGCAGTACTTC. It encodes CASSLAGQGQGEQYF.

The chain recombines TRBV6-5 with TRBJ1-2; D is ambiguous. The CDR3 runs to 15 residues. Deletions cut 5 bases from V and 5 bases from J, with 18 bases between. In germline, CDR1 is MNHEY, CDR2 SVGAGI. The CDR3 reads CASSPHPLLDYGYTF. The DNA of the CDR3 is TGTGCCAGCAGTCCTCACCCGTTACTAGATTATGGCTACACCTTC.

This clonotype was picked up many times. The rearrangement uses TRBV28 and TRBJ2-7, with 7 bases matching TRBD2. The CDR3 runs 15 residues. CDR1 MDHEN and CDR2 SYDVKM come from the germline V gene. V lost 5 bases, J lost 4 bases, and 11 bases stayed unmatched. In DNA form, the CDR3 reads TGTGCCAGCAGTCCCCTCTTGCCAGCGGGGTACGAGCAGTACTTC. As protein: CASSPLLPAGYEQYF.

The rearrangement uses TRBV5-5 and TRBJ2-7; D not certain. V lost 1 base to trimming and J lost 2 bases, with 7 bases between them. Germline CDR1 and CDR2: SGHKS and YYEKEE (reference sequence). The CDR3 extends over 13 amino acids. CDR3 in amino acids: CASSLSHAYEQYF. The CDR3 DNA reads as TGTGCCAGCAGCTTGAGCCACGCCTACGAGCAGTACTTC.

The chain carries TRBV21-1 and TRBJ2-3; the table's D gene call, TRBD2, was not cross checked with the DNA. TRBV21-1 is noted as a pseudogene. The CDR3 has 16 residues. CDR3 amino acids: CASSKAYQPYTDTQYF. The DNA for the CDR3 is TGTGCCAGCAGCAAAGCGTACCAGCCCTACACAGATACGCAGTATTTT.

This clonotype has only a few counts. The chain links TRBV6-5 to TRBJ1-1; no clear D gene. CDR1 and CDR2 (germline): MNHEY, SVGAGI. V shed 4 bases and J shed 2 bases, with 14 bases lying between them. This CDR3 is built from 15 residues. CDR3 loop: CASSLHDTHNTEAFF. CDR3 sequence (DNA): TGTGCCAGCAGTTTACACGACACACACAACACTGAAGCTTTCTTT.

Only a few counts were recorded for this clonotype. This chain connects TRBV14 to TRBJ2-7, with 10 nucleotides matching TRBD2. The CDR3 consists of 14 residues. Germline assignment: CDR1 SGHDN and CDR2 FVKESK. The V segment lost 4 bases and the J segment 4 bases; nucleotides outside the gene matches: 4. The CDR3 loop is CASSLGTSVYEQYF. The CDR3 DNA reads TGTGCCAGCAGCCTCGGGACTAGCGTGTACGAGCAGTACTTC. Complete variable domain (other parts from reference TRBV14 and TRBJ2-7): EAGVTQFPSHSVIEKGQTVTLRCDPISGHDNLYWYRRVMGKEIKFLLHFVKESKQDESGMPNNRFLAERTGGTYSTLKVQPAELEDSGVYFCASSLGTSVYEQYFGPGTRLTVT.

To note about this clonotype: Germline and junction disagree at one end, which may indicate a read error. J is TRBJ2-5 and V is TRBV3-1, with 7 bases fitting TRBD1. The germline CDR1 and CDR2 sequences are LGHDT and YNNKEL (reference sequence). This CDR3 has 15 residues. The CDR3 DNA reads TGTGCCAGCAGCCCCAGACAGGGTTTTGGAGAGACCAAGTACTTC. It encodes CASSPRQGFGETKYF.

The chain couples TRBV30 to TRBJ1-2, with TRBD1 as a possible D gene (6 bases). V was cut by 3 bases and J by 7 bases, with 24 bases left in between. This CDR3 is built from 16 residues. From germline, CDR1 is GTSNPN and CDR2 SVGIG (reference sequence). The CDR3 reads CAWRERSPGTPPGYTF. DNA of the CDR3: TGTGCCTGGAGGGAAAGGAGCCCGGGGACACCCCCTGGCTACACCTTC. Looking up the rest from reference TRBV30 and TRBJ1-2 gives the full variable domain: SQTIHQWPATLVQPVGSPLSLECTVEGTSNPNLYWYRQAAGRGLQLLFYSVGIGQISSEVPQNLSASRPQDRQFILSSKKLLLSDSGFYLCAWRERSPGTPPGYTFGSGTRLTVV.

The CDR3 here is CASSPGQGLATQYF. Written as DNA, the CDR3 is TGTGCCAGCAGCCCGGGACAGGGTCTAGCTACGCAGTATTTT. The chain is built from TRBV27 and TRBJ2-3; the match to TRBD1 covers 9 bases. Trimming at V came to 6 bases and at J to 8 bases, leaving 9 bases not matched to a gene. Germline loops: CDR1 MNHEY, CDR2 SMNVEV (reference sequence). The CDR3 totals 14 residues.

At least ten counts were recorded for this clonotype. J is TRBJ2-5 and V is TRBV5-1; 8 bases are a match to TRBD2. The CDR3 spans 16 residues. V trimming: 0 bases; J trimming: 3 bases; junction bases outside the gene matches: 7. Germline CDR1 reads SGHRS; CDR2 reads YFSETQ. The CDR3 nucleotides are TGCGCCAGCAGCTTGGTGGGGGGACTAGACAAAGAGACCCAGTACTTC. It encodes CASSLVGGLDKETQYF.

This chain uses TRBV12-3 or TRBV12-4 with TRBJ2-3, with D possibly matching TRBD1 (5 bases). Trimming took off 2 bases at V and 3 bases at J, with 12 bases between the two ends. The CDR3 totals 15 residues. The CDR3 DNA reads TGTGCCAGCAGTTTATCCAGGGTTAGTACAGATACGCAGTATTTT. It is translated as CASSLSRVSTDTQYF.

The chain links TRBV5-1 to TRBJ2-2, with D tentatively TRBD1 (7 bases). Germline CDR1 SGHRS, CDR2 YFSETQ. V gave up 4 bases and J gave up 0 bases, with 13 bases separating them. This CDR3 is 16 amino acids long. CDR3 amino acids: CASSRRDSANTGELFF. CDR3 coding DNA: TGCGCCAGCAGCCGGCGGGACAGCGCGAACACCGGGGAGCTGTTTTTT. The variable domain in full, completed from reference TRBV5-1 and TRBJ2-2, reads KAGVTQTPRYLIKTRGQQVTLSCSPISGHRSVSWYQQTPGQGLQFLFEYFSETQRNKGNFPGRFSGRQFSNSRSEMNVSTLELGDSALYLCASSRRDSANTGELFFGEGSRLTVL.